The rows below give T cell receptor beta chains drawn from one sample of a study of beta chain features in type 1 diabetes. Some clones are missing from TCRdb's copy, which holds only in-frame ones; the method was immunoSEQ multiplex PCR. This repertoire shows 310,000 or so clones, roughly 15% found once; its top ten account for 0.015% to 0.017%. The specimen sequenced was naive CD4+ T cells from blood. All receptors come from a man between 18 and 29 years old with type 1 diabetes. Each CDR3 is given with its conserved first and last residue. Where a row states a size, it is once, few, many or the class of an expanded clone; other rows omit it.

>TRBJ1-4|-|TRBV19
CASSPDRRYPQLFF
>TRBJ2-4|-|TRBV5-4
CASSLGPSGTGGDIQYF
>TRBJ2-5|-|TRBV10-2
CASSETTSGRARETQYF
>TRBJ1-2|-|TRBV27
CASSGQGGGYTF
>TRBJ2-7|-|TRBV13
CASSRPSTYEQYF
>TRBJ1-2|few|TRBV4-3
CASSQKDRPGGYTF
>TRBJ2-7|-|TRBV14
CASSPAGTVSYEQYF
>TRBJ2-7|few|TRBV6-6
CASSYVGPSYEQYF
>TRBJ1-2|few|TRBV5-1
CASSQGQGNDGYTF
>TRBJ1-2|few|TRBV18
CASSPPTAGYGYTF
>TRBJ2-7|-|TRBV30
CAWITGTHEQYF
>TRBJ2-5|few|TRBV7-2
CASSLVRSGHVISAQYF
>TRBJ1-2|few|TRBV11-2
CASSLDGGDYTF
>TRBJ2-3|few|TRBV5-1
CASSLGSTEHTDTQYF
>TRBJ2-5|few|TRBV18
CASSSGLAGAPRETQYF
>TRBJ1-2|-|TRBV7-2
CASTGTGGGYTF
>TRBJ1-1|-|TRBV4-3
CASSQVRQGWGAEAFF
>TRBJ2-1|many|TRBV7-9
CASRFQYNEQFF
>TRBJ2-3|-|TRBV19
CASSPGQGRADTQYF
>TRBJ2-5|few|TRBV5-1
CASSLDGSTETQYF
>TRBJ2-3|-|TRBV7-2
CASSLASGGGTDTQYF
>TRBJ2-2|few|TRBV14
CASSQRLAAYTGELFF
>TRBJ2-5|-|TRBV4-1
CASSQGLLRETQYF
>TRBJ2-3|-|TRBV19
CASSSLWGDDTQYF
>TRBJ2-7|-|TRBV2
CASMMRESSYEQYF
>TRBJ2-7|-|TRBV19
CASSMASNFRRYEQYF
>TRBJ2-7|few|TRBV29-1
CSGERSSYEQYF
>TRBJ2-5|few|TRBV7-2
CASSSNTNRGPGGTQYF
>TRBJ2-7|few|TRBV5-4
CASSLEAGTYEQYF